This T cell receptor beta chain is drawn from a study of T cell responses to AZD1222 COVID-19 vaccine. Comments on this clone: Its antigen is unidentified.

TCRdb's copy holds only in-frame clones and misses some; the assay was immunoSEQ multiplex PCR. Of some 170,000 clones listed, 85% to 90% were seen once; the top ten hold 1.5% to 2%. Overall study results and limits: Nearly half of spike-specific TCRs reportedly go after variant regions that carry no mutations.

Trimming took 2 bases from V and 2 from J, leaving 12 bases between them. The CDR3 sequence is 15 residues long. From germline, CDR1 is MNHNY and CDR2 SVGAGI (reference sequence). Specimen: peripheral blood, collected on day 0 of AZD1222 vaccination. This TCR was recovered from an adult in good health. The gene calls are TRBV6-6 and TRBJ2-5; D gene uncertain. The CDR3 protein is CASSYPDNRQETQYF. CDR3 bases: TGTGCCAGCAGTTACCCCGACAACCGGCAAGAGACCCAGTACTTC.